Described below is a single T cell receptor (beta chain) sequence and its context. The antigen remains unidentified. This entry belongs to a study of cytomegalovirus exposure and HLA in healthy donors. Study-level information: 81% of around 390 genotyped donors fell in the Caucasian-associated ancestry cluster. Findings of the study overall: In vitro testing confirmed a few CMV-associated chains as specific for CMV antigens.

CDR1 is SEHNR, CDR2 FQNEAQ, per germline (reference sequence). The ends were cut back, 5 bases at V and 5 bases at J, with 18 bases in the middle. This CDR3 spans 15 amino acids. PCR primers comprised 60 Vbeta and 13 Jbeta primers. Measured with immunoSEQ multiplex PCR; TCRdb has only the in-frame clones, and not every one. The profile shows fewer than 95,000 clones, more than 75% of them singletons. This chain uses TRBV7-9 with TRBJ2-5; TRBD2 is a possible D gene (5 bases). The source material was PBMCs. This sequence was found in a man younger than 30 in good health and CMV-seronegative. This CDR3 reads CASSPRLGRGETQYF. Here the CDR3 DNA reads TGTGCCAGCAGCCCTCGACTGGGTAGAGGGGAGACCCAGTACTTC.